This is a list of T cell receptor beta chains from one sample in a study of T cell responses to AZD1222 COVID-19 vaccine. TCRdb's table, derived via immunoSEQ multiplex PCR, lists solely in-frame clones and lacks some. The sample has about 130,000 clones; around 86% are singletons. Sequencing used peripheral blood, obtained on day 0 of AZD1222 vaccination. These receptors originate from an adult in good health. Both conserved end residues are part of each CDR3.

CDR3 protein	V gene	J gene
CASSLAGQGAGELFF	TRBV3-1/TRBV3-2	TRBJ2-2
CASSLDGGTRQPQHF	TRBV5-1	TRBJ1-5
CASMTGTGVTDTQYF	TRBV19	TRBJ2-3
CASSYGDRASGQFF	TRBV6-5	TRBJ2-1
CASSVAPLVLQLILGNSPLHF	TRBV9	TRBJ1-6
CASSQASSLTEAFF	TRBV3-1/TRBV3-2	TRBJ1-1
CASSHREPSGNTIYF	TRBV4-2	TRBJ1-3
CASSWVGRDLLYGYTF	TRBV5-1	TRBJ1-2
CASSLDPGSLRGKLFF	TRBV11-2	TRBJ1-4
CASSPSGSNQPQHF	TRBV5-1	TRBJ1-5
CASSPRQGVSLGRGELFF	TRBV9	TRBJ2-2
CASTSGQVPNTEAFF	TRBV5-1	TRBJ1-1
CASSTSWGDSKRSYNEQFF	TRBV19	TRBJ2-1
CASSQERLVGPTDTQYF	TRBV4-2	TRBJ2-3
CASSYGTFSGNTIYF	TRBV6-2/TRBV6-3	TRBJ1-3
CASSYSNRVNTEAFF	TRBV6-2/TRBV6-3	TRBJ1-1
CASSLSIGTNEKLFF	TRBV11-2	TRBJ1-4
CASRTGAPLNEQYF	TRBV27	TRBJ2-7
CASSQASGVQFF	TRBV3-1/TRBV3-2	TRBJ2-1
CASSVDGGRNLYEQYF	TRBV9	TRBJ2-7
CASSQGLHPNYGYTF	TRBV3-1/TRBV3-2	TRBJ1-2
CASSLGQGFHEQYF	TRBV14	TRBJ2-7
CASLGRGSNQPQHF	TRBV2	TRBJ1-5
CASSLQRGGPGELFF	TRBV2	TRBJ2-2
CAISVSLRDTQGRGYTF	TRBV10-3	TRBJ1-2
CASSYSGSGANVLTF	TRBV6-5	TRBJ2-6
CASSLTGQGTAETQYF	TRBV7-3	TRBJ2-5
CASSLFILAGENTGELFF	TRBV13	TRBJ2-2
CASSSTAPVEAFF	TRBV27	TRBJ1-1
CAWAGISRDTQYF	TRBV30	TRBJ2-3
CASSFRDSDTDTQYF	TRBV11-3	TRBJ2-3
CASSQTQRPSLETQYF	TRBV4-1	TRBJ2-5
CASTRAMNTEAFF	TRBV5-1	TRBJ1-1
CASSLDGKQPQHF	TRBV5-1	TRBJ1-5
CASSRGTGETF	TRBV18	TRBJ1-2
CASSLGDRAYGYTF	TRBV5-1	TRBJ1-2
CASRLDRGVNEQYF	TRBV6-5	TRBJ2-7
CASSSGRDGGNQPQHF	TRBV5-1	TRBJ1-5
CASSSRTVNTEAFF	TRBV6-5	TRBJ1-1
CASSLRASSSGGYEQYF	TRBV5-1	TRBJ2-7
CASSPGERESYEQYF	TRBV18	TRBJ2-7